The TCR beta chain under discussion was sequenced for a study of T cell repertoires in ileal Crohn's disease. V gave up 1 base and J gave up 5 bases, with 10 bases separating them. The CDR3 is made up of 14 amino acids. Germline V gene sequence: CDR1 SGHVS, CDR2 FNYEAQ. Sequencing used immunoSEQ multiplex PCR; TCRdb keeps in-frame clones, though not all of them. The sample lists about 16,000 clones; 93% were seen once. The gene calls are TRBV7-6 and TRBJ2-3, with D tentatively TRBD2 (5 bases). The clonotype comes from an adult with Crohn's disease. Sequenced material: ileal tissue. The CDR3 DNA reads TGTGCCAGCAGCTTAGGCGGAGGTGAAGATACGCAGTATTTT. Translating gives CASSLGGGEDTQYF.